These T cell receptor beta chains were read from a single sample in a study of T cells in Graves' hyperthyroidism and ophthalmopathy. TCRdb independently ran MiXCR on the multiplex PCR reads; one entry per CDR3 protein. Of some 760,000 distinct CDR3 sequences listed, less than 15% are singletons. The sequenced material came from blood. These receptors all come from a woman under 30 with Graves' hyperthyroidism. The conserved cysteine and the conserved F or W are not part of the CDR3 here.

v_call	j_call	cdr3_aa
TRBV12-3/TRBV12-4	TRBJ2-1	ASSLKLAGTEQF
TRBV11-2	TRBJ2-5	ASSARVSSGQETQY
TRBV29-1	TRBJ2-2	SVERGTGELF
TRBV7-8	TRBJ1-1	ASSIFTGWDGTEAF
TRBV7-9	TRBJ2-7	ASSAQGSYEQY
TRBV6-1	TRBJ2-7	ASSYWGGAAYEQY
TRBV15	TRBJ2-5	ATSNSGGLAGGPEY
TRBV7-9	TRBJ1-5	ASSLVGQPQH
TRBV6-2/TRBV6-3	TRBJ2-1	ASSPPALNQQF
TRBV7-2	TRBJ2-3	ASSPGTSGSIDTQY
TRBV7-9	TRBJ2-1	ASSPRGRETYNEQF
TRBV28	TRBJ1-3	ASSTTGAGNTIY
TRBV11-2	TRBJ1-3	ASSPLTFSSGNTIY
TRBV5-1	TRBJ2-5	ASSSGTAQETQY
TRBV20-1	TRBJ2-1	SARDLGTSGRVRAEQF
TRBV20-1	TRBJ2-7	SAREGAEQY
TRBV11-2	TRBJ2-1	ASSKDRGGNEQF
TRBV20-1	TRBJ1-5	SAADRQGSRPQH
TRBV19	TRBJ1-6	ASSTMGGINSPLH
TRBV13	TRBJ1-4	ASREWDRGPNEKLF
TRBV2	TRBJ2-4	ASHLAGAKNIQY
TRBV18	TRBJ2-1	ASSPLTGMDEQF
TRBV3-1	TRBJ2-1	ASSQPERFGNEQF
TRBV14	TRBJ1-2	ASSQGRMDGYT
TRBV12-3/TRBV12-4	TRBJ2-1	ASSHLGLAGDNEQF
TRBV30	TRBJ1-2	AWSVDMVYGYT
TRBV2	TRBJ1-1	ASRKDTGFAF
TRBV4-3	TRBJ2-1	ASTYRLALNEQF
TRBV11-2	TRBJ2-1	ASRNTGAQGQF
TRBV4-3	TRBJ1-1	ASSQDYRGNTEAF
TRBV29-1	TRBJ2-7	SVEFRATGAYEQY
TRBV7-9	TRBJ1-2	ASSLGSYEGYT
TRBV29-1	TRBJ2-7	SVEEWKGQGLYEQY
TRBV5-1	TRBJ2-3	ASSSQPTSTDTQY
TRBV28	TRBJ1-1	ASPHPLNTEAF
TRBV19	TRBJ1-5	ASSWGPGLRNQPQH
TRBV20-1	TRBJ1-6	SATVQGQPNSPLH
TRBV20-1	TRBJ2-2	SARYGSGEGYGELF
TRBV6-1	TRBJ1-1	ASSPRLKQGSLMNTEAF
TRBV12-3/TRBV12-4	TRBJ2-1	ASSPGLGGGDNEQF
TRBV18	TRBJ1-1	ASSAGGFYAF
TRBV3-1	TRBJ1-5	ASSTGHQPQH
TRBV27	TRBJ2-1	ASYSRRISYNEQF
TRBV7-2	TRBJ2-4	ASSMTGGATKNIQY
TRBV9	TRBJ1-2	ASRGVDDYGYT
TRBV12-3/TRBV12-4	TRBJ2-7	ASSQSGTLTSYEQH
TRBV20-1	TRBJ2-2	SAKQGGGELF
TRBV20-1	TRBJ1-1	SASGNVNTEAF
TRBV20-1	TRBJ2-1	SARTWTSGSSYNEQF
TRBV7-8	TRBJ2-7	ASSLDTLYEQY
TRBV18	TRBJ1-5	ASGGQHPDAH
TRBV11-2	TRBJ1-6	ASSGSGTGASPLH
TRBV5-1	TRBJ2-7	ASSLRVDAIYEQY
TRBV7-2	TRBJ1-6	ASSQKGGRGVKNSPLH
TRBV28	TRBJ2-5	ASSLGGLGETQY
TRBV9	TRBJ2-7	ASSVASSGYEQY
TRBV7-2	TRBJ1-1	ASSAAVIGTEAF
TRBV6-6	TRBJ1-1	ASSYSFMNTEAF